Here is one TCR beta chain with its context. This clonotype was counted ten times or more. Its antigen has not been determined. Base quality data are lacking; no much larger clone is found one base away. This specimen comes from a study of T cells in Graves' hyperthyroidism and ophthalmopathy (dated by TCRdb to about 2019). Concerning the study at large: Peripheral blood samples were taken at the time of initial diagnosis, prior to any treatment. A discovery cohort of roughly 100 patients, about 40 with Graves' ophthalmopathy and 57 with stable Graves' hyperthyroidism, was used to find distinguishing TCR V-J signatures. In about 6 Graves' hyperthyroidism patients, the study also compared T-cell repertoires from thyroid tissue with T-cell repertoires from blood. TCR Vbeta CDR3 sequencing of 135 peripheral blood samples (roughly 41 ophthalmopathy, 75 hyperthyroidism and roughly 17 progressor patients) is reported in the paper. Prospective prediction of ophthalmopathy was tested in an independent validation cohort of fewer than 20 hyperthyroidism patients and some 17 patients who later progressed to ophthalmopathy. Once sampling was done, hyperthyroidism patients were given methimazole at a starting dose of 30 mg daily, whereas ophthalmopathy patients were given high-dose intravenous methylprednisolone. For training and testing, the 100 or so patients in the discovery cohort were randomly divided in a 7:3 ratio. Overall study results and their limits: In validation, the model predicted progression to ophthalmopathy a median of 6.5 months before onset, with about 70% sensitivity and about 75% specificity. Sample size was not statistically predetermined, and blinding of investigators to group allocation was not performed. A model built on a 13 V-J signature distinguished ophthalmopathy from stable hyperthyroidism, reaching roughly 88% sensitivity and around 82% specificity in cross-validation and 80%/75% in testing. Most expanded thyroid clonotypes (frequency above 0.001) were also detected in blood, suggesting blood repertoires may reflect thyroid immune responses.

Stable Graves' hyperthyroidism was defined as no progression to ophthalmopathy during 18 months of follow-up. Hyperthyroidism patients were newly diagnosed, had a disease duration of under 2 months, and were aged 18 to 65 years. The study excluded patients with uncontrolled infections, other autoimmune diseases, pregnancy or lactation. Diagnoses were established on the basis of clinical symptoms, serum thyroxine and TRAb, thyroid ultrasound, and orbital computed tomography. Ficoll-Paque density gradient centrifugation was used to isolate PBMCs from about 10 ml of fresh peripheral blood. Trizol reagent was used to extract total RNA, and RNA quality was then checked on an Agilent 2100 Bioanalyzer. Amplification of TCR beta CDR3 regions was carried out from RNA transcripts. The first round of RT-PCR for the TCR CDR3 was performed with the HTBI primer set and the Qiagen OneStep RT-PCR kit. The libraries were constructed in a second round of multiplex PCR and then size-selected and purified. Libraries were sequenced paired-end with 100 bp reads on an Illumina HiSeq2000. The paper's processing steps were these. SOAPnuke was used to process the raw data, with reads discarded if the reads contained adapters or uncalled bases, had a mean Phred below 15, or lacked an exact constant-primer or identifier match. High-quality paired reads were merged using COPE v1.2.5, and each unique nucleotide sequence was defined as a clonotype. MiTCR v1.1 was used to align clonotypes to the IMGT TRBV, TRBD and TRBJ reference segments. Analysis was restricted to V-J combinations with a frequency above 0.0001, which covered 98% to 99.2% of repertoires. A TCS score was defined as the ratio between F50 (clonal expansion) and ExV (chaos), using BLOSUM62-based TCRdist between CDR3 peptides within each V-J. Welch's t-statistics and random forest reduced 500 to 650 V-J features to about 13, which were used in a naive Bayes classifier (R e1071). TCRdb cleaned the public reads at Q25 with fastp, built clones with MiXCR and kept in-frame beta chains. Each entry merges the rows of one CDR3 protein and shows their most common DNA and genes. TCRdb, rather than the study authors, made the V and J calls. Across this sample there are approximately 300,000 distinct CDR3 sequences, with approximately 15% seen only once. The ten largest clonotypes hold around a third of the sample.

CDR1 SGHTA and CDR2 FQGTGA were looked up in the germline V gene. At the junction V is shortened by 3 bases and J by 5 bases, with 6 bases in between. The CDR3 holds 12 amino acids from the cysteine to the phenylalanine. Only CDR3 DNA remains: 36 bases, in frame from the first base. Recombination connected TRBV7-3 to TRBJ2-3; no D segment can be confidently identified. Source material: blood. The TCR was taken from a man under 40 with Graves' hyperthyroidism. The nucleotides read TGTGCCAGCAGCTTTATAGGAGATACGCAGTATTTT. The translation is CASSFIGDTQYF.